This T cell receptor beta chain stems from a study of T cell responses to AZD1222 COVID-19 vaccine. Findings and limits, study-wide: Seropositive at baseline were only a handful of AZD1222 recipients. Among vaccine-associated CD4 TCRs, coverage spanned spike, with dominance at 160-218 and 743-854. Donor demographics were predominantly white British with a female majority; clonal diversity may be underestimated. The study sampled repertoires only after the peak T cell response.

Germline values: CDR1 SGHTA, CDR2 FQGNSA. The CDR3 has 15 residues. V was cut by 1 base and J by 1 base, with 10 bases left in between. A word on this clone: Its specificity is unknown.

Profiling relied on immunoSEQ multiplex PCR, and the TCRdb table lists in-frame clones only, not all of them. The table includes 110,000 to 150,000 clones, approximately 85% detected once. The chain joins TRBV7-2 to TRBJ1-2, with D possibly matching TRBD1 (5 bases). The sample consisted of peripheral blood, taken on day 0 of AZD1222 vaccination. This clonotype was sampled from an adult in good health. The CDR3: CASSLGTYLNYGYTF. The CDR3 nucleotides read TGTGCCAGCAGCTTAGGGACATATCTTAACTATGGCTACACCTTC.